This T cell receptor (beta chain) was sequenced for a study of cytomegalovirus exposure and HLA in healthy donors (dated by TCRdb to the late 2010s). About the study as a whole: An earlier analysis of about 560 of the donors reported approximately 300 Gb of sequence data and 117 million unique TCR beta sequences obtained from about 180 million T cells. On average, roughly 250,000 unique TCR beta nucleotide sequences were sequenced per donor among several hundred genotyped donors of the cohort, with around 19% of those sequences being non-productive. The study aimed to test whether signatures of past pathogen exposure could be identified by cataloging public T cell receptors. Besides the first cohort of some 670 subjects, a separate validation cohort made up of roughly 120 different subjects was used. An early release covering more than 500 HLA-typed donors comprised approximately 300 gigabases of sequencing data and around 85 million unique TCR sequences. Among the roughly 430 genotyped donors, around 79% belonged to the genetic ancestry cluster associated with self-reported Caucasian donors. A later analysis re-analyzed previously published TCR beta repertoires from roughly 690 donors and added high-resolution HLA genotyping to study TCR occurrence patterns. A later genetic analysis used genome-wide SNP genotypes for about 65% of the roughly 670 donors, treating that subset as a discovery cohort. To predict cytomegalovirus infection status, the study brought together high-throughput TCR immunosequencing, statistical association of individual TCRs with disease status, and machine learning. All discovery cohort repertoires had been generated on a single sequencing platform. Because of strong linkage in the cohort, roughly five DR-DQ haplotypes were treated as single units for association and clustering. In an earlier analysis of several hundred of the donors, high-throughput TCR beta sequencing was used to judge whether each TCR beta V gene segment behaved as functional or pseudogenic. HLA typing covered class I and class II loci at four-digit resolution. The T cell repertoires of around 670 subjects were profiled by immunosequencing and related to cytomegalovirus serostatus. Typing coverage differed by locus: A, B, C, DRB1 and DQB1 were typed in about 629-630 donors, DQA1 in 500 to 550, DPA1 in roughly 590, and DPB1 in just under 490. Alongside the repertoire data, information on donor age, sex, ethnicity and CMV serostatus was compiled. The later analysis used no new phenotypic data to find candidate immune exposures, relying instead on TCR beta sequences and their occurrence across donors.

Preparation of the library involved the immunoSEQ multiplex PCR assay. The multiplex PCR relied on a mix of 60 forward primers for TCR Vbeta segments and 13 reverse primers for TCR Jbeta segments. A multiplex PCR assay on genomic DNA amplified the CDR3 region of rearranged TCR beta genes. The amplified TCR beta libraries were sequenced on the Illumina HiSeq System as 87-base-pair reads. The paper's processing steps were these. A later analysis counted tens of millions of unique TCR beta chains across the 600 to 850 repertoires, and 9 million to 14 million of these chains were shared by at least two donors. A nearest-neighbor algorithm error-corrected the raw reads and collapsed the reads into unique sequences, merging closely related sequences to remove PCR and sequencing errors. V, D and J gene segments were assigned by aligning CDR3 sequences to IMGT reference sequences. For a sequence to be retained, a match of at least six nucleotides to both a V gene segment and a J gene segment was required. A rearrangement was called productive if the CDR3 had no stop codons and remained in frame with V and J, and every other rearrangement was called non-productive. Following IMGT convention, CDR3 was defined as the stretch from the second conserved V-encoded cysteine up to the conserved J-encoded phenylalanine. In an earlier analysis of roughly 580 of the donors, sequences lacking an unambiguous match to a single V gene segment were excluded. An earlier analysis of 500 to 600 of the donors classified V segments as functional when productive rearrangements were above 56.7% and as segregating when the standard deviation between donors was above 5%. A statistical classification framework was built for diagnosing cytomegalovirus status from the catalog of TCR beta chain sequences. In a later analysis, TCR nucleotide sequences were compared against IMGT/GENE-DB human TR gene sequences so that V and J genes could be assigned. The TCRdist pipeline was used in a later analysis to assign CDR3 sequences and most-parsimonious VDJ recombination scenarios. In a later analysis, each TCR beta chain was defined by its CDR3 amino acid sequence together with its V-gene family, and reads lacking a unique V-gene family were excluded. In a later analysis, approximately 590 highly shared, low-generation-probability nucleotide sequences were removed to address suspected cross-contamination and a sequencing artifact. For each public chain, a later analysis derived a clonal expansion index from normalized ranks of inferred template counts within each repertoire. In a later analysis, generation probabilities were computed using a VDJ recombination model fitted to out-of-frame rearrangements, and the results were checked against IGoR. A later analysis scored TCR-TCR, TCR-HLA and TCR-CMV co-occurrence with hypergeometric tests, applying a repertoire-size bias correction to TCR pairs. A later analysis estimated false discovery rates by permuting HLA or CMV assignments 20 times. In a later analysis, co-occurring TCRs were grouped using DBSCAN, with TCRdist sequence similarity added in when clustering inside HLA-allele-positive subsets. Co-occurrence clustering excluded repertoires with fewer than 30,000 or more than 120,000 public chains, plus five with anomalous nucleotide sharing. TCRdb provides this immuneACCESS table in a form limited to in-frame rearrangements. Some clones are lacking; in checked studies, under half of them reflect an unresolved V gene, and why the rest are absent is not known. The D gene and trimming were derived from the DNA, and the V and J assignments and clone size from that table. The sample includes more than 95,000 clones, with roughly 70% observed a single time. The ten largest clones capture around 1.6% of the sample.

The cohort was made up of around 720 healthy bone marrow donors. At the time of sampling, all cohort members were nominally healthy, though unrecorded immune exposures were likely present. The donor was CMV seronegative and belonged to the group of 350 to 400 seronegative cohort members. Every donor gave a peripheral blood sample, and the peripheral blood mononuclear cells from that sample were used for TCR beta sequencing. Genomic DNA extraction from the blood cell samples was performed with the Qiagen DNeasy Blood Extraction Kit. Notes on this clone: Its antigen remains undetermined. No much larger clone is present one base from it, and per-base qualities are unavailable.

CDR1 and CDR2, per the germline V gene, are MGHRA and YSYEKL. Here V drops 7 bases and J drops 4 bases, and the junction holds 9 bases not matched to any gene. Spanning cysteine to phenylalanine, the CDR3 consists of 15 amino acids. Only CDR3 DNA remains: 45 bases, in frame from the first base. Results and caveats for the whole study, not just this receptor: Specific HLA alleles were associated with 18,000 or so TCR beta sequences at a false discovery rate of 0.05 in a later analysis. In vitro tests confirmed that a few of the cytomegalovirus-associated TCR beta chains recognize cytomegalovirus antigens. This cohort had only TCR beta chains sequenced, and the lack of alpha or paired-chain data limited which features could be detected. Because HLA typing was unavailable for some donors at each locus, only the typed subset was used in association tests. Presence/absence analyses assumed roughly uniform sequencing depth across donors, an assumption that may not hold. According to a later analysis, TCR association rates differed among HLA loci, with DRB1 alleles showing the most associated TCRs and HLA-C alleles showing the fewest. Because counts were too low, approximately 18 rarely observed V segments, including chromosome 9 orphons, were excluded from the earlier analysis of a few hundred of the donors. In a later analysis, most CMV-associated TCR beta chains were found to appear HLA-restricted, with HLA associations seemingly driven largely by CMV exposure. Linkage disequilibrium might explain the correlated functional status among segregating V segments, but an unknown experimental factor could not be ruled out. Across donors, most TCR sequences were observed very rarely, whereas some public TCRs were present in many individuals. In a later genetic analysis, fewer N-insertions in productive TCRs were reported among donors in an Asian-associated ancestry cluster than the roughly 710-donor mean. Some IMGT-functional V segments, including TRBV6-2 and TRBV6-3, could not be told apart with the 87-base-pair reads, so those segments were excluded. A further reported finding was that TCR beta sequences accurately predicted the HLA-A and HLA-B alleles for most subjects in the first cohort. In a later analysis, several top co-occurrence clusters were reported to appear linked to parvovirus B19, influenza, CMV and Epstein-Barr virus. In a later analysis, HLA-associated TCR beta chains showed more clonal expansion and lower generation probabilities than non-associated chains that were equally common. According to the authors, the approach could potentially be generalized to other disease states and immunological phenotypes. Cytomegalovirus status was reported to be diagnosed by the classifier with high specificity and sensitivity in both the original and validation cohorts. In an earlier analysis of roughly 500 of the donors, most TCR beta V segments appeared in productive rearrangements about 90% or about 30% of the time, broadly matching IMGT annotations. The only immune exposure information available for the cohort was CMV serostatus. The study listed 164 TCR beta chains as associated with cytomegalovirus. A cluster of highly shared sequence variants was judged likely to be a technical artifact of the sequencing pipeline. An association between a missense DCLRE1C variant and V-gene and J-gene trimming of TCR beta chains was found in a later genetic analysis and replicated in an independent cohort. Strong co-occurrence of HLA alleles, especially DR and DQ, made assigning TCR associations to individual alleles difficult.

This chain joins TRBV4-1 to TRBJ2-1; a stretch of 8 junction bases matches TRBD2. The clonotype was recovered from a woman aged 18 to 35 in good health and CMV-seronegative. The specimen sequenced was PBMCs. The sequenced DNA is TGCGCCAGCACTATCGGGGGGGCAGTTTACAATGAGCAGTTCTTC. Its protein reads: CASTIGGAVYNEQFF.